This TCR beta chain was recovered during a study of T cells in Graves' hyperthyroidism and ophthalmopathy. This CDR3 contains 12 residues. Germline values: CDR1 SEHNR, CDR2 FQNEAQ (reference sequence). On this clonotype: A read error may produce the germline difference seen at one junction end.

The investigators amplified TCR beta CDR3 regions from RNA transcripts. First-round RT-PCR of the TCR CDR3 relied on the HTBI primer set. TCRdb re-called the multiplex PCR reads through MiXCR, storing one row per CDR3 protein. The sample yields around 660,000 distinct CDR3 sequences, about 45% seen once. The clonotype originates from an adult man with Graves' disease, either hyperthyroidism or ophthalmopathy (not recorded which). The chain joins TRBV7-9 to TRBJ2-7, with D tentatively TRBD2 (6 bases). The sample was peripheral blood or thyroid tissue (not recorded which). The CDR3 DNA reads TGTGTCAGCAGCTTAGGAGGGAACGAGCAGTACTTC. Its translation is CVSSLGGNEQYF.